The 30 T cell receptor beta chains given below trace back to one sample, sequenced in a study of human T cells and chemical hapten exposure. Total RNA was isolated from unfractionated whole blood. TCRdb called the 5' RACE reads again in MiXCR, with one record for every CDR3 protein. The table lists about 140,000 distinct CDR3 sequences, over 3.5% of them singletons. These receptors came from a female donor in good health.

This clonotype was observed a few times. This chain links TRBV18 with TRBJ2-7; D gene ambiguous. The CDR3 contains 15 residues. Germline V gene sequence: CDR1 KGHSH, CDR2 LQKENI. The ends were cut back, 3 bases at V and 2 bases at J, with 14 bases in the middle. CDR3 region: CASSPDSPRAYEQYF. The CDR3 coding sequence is TGTGCCAGCTCACCCGACTCACCACGCGCCTACGAGCAGTACTTC.

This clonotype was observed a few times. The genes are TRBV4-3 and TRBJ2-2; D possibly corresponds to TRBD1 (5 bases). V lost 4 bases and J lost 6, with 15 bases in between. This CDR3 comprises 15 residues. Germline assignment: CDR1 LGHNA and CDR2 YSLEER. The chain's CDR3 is CASSPLRQGSGELFF. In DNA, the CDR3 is TGCGCCAGCAGCCCTCTTAGGCAGGGATCCGGGGAGCTGTTTTTT.

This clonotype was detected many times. The DNA of the CDR3 is TGTGCCAGCAGGCTTTCGGCCGAGGGATACGAGCAGTACTTC. It codes for CASRLSAEGYEQYF. This chain uses TRBV6-5 with TRBJ2-7; a weak D match, TRBD2 (5 bases). The V gene's germline CDR1 is MNHEY and CDR2 SVGAGI. The CDR3 has 14 amino acids. Trimming stripped 6 bases from V and 4 bases from J, with 16 bases between.

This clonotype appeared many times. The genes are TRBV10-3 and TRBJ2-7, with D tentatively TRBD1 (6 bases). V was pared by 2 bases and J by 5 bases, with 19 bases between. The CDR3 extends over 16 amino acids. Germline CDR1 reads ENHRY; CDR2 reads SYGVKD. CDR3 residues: CAISEPSGVHRNEQYF. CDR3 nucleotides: TGTGCCATCAGTGAGCCATCAGGGGTCCATCGCAACGAGCAGTACTTC.

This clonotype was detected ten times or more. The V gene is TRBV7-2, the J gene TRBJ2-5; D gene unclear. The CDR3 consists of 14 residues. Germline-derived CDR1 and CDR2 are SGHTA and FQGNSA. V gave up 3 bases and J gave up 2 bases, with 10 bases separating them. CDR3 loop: CASSFYGPQETQYF. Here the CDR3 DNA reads TGTGCCAGCAGCTTTTACGGGCCACAAGAGACCCAGTACTTC.

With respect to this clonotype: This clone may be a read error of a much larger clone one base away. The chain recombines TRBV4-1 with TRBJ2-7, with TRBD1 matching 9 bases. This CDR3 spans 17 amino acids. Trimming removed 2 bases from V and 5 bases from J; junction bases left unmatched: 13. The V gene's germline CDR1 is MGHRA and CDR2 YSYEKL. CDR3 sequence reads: CASSQRAAGTGIDEQYF. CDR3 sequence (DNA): TGCGCCAGCAGCCAAAGAGCGGCCGGGACAGGGATCGACGAGCAGTACTTC.

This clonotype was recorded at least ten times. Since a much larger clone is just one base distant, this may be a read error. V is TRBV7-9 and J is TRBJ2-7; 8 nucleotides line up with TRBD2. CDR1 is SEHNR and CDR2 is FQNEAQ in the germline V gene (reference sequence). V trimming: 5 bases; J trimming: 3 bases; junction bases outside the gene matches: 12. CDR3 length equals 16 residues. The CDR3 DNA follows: TGTGCCAGCAGCCCGCTCGGGCGAGCGGGGGACTACGAGCAGTACTTC. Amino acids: CASSPLGRAGDYEQYF. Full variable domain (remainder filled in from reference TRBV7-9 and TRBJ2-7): DTGVSQNPRHKITKRGQNVTFRCDPISEHNRLYWYRQTLGQGPEFLTYFQNEAQLEKSRLLSDRFSAERPKGSFSTLEIQRTEQGDSAMYLCASSPLGRAGDYEQYFGPGTRLTVT.

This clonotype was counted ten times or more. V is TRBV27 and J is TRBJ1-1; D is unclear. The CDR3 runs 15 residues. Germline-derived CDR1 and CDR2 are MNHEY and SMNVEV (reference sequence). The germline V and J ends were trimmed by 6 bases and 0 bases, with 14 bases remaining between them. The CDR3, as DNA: TGTGCCAGCAGAACCCAGGCCTCCATGAACACTGAAGCTTTCTTT. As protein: CASRTQASMNTEAFF.

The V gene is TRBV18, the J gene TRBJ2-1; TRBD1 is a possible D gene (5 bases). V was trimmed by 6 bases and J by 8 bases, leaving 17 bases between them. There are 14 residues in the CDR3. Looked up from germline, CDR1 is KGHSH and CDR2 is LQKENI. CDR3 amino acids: CASSPTETRDEQFF. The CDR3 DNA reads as TGTGCCAGCTCGCCGACAGAAACGCGCGATGAGCAGTTCTTC.

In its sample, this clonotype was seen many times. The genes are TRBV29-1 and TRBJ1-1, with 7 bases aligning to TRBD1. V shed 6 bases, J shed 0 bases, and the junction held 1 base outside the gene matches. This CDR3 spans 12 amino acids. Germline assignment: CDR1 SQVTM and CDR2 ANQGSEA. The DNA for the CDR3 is TGCAGCGTGACAGGGATGAACACTGAAGCTTTCTTT. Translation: CSVTGMNTEAFF.

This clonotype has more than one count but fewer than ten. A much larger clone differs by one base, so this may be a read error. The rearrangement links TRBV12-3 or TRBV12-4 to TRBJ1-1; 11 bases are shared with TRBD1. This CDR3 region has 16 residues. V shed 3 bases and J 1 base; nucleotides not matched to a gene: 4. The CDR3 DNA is TGTGCCAGCAGTTTGGACAGGGGGCGTTGGAACACTGAAGCTTTCTTT. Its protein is CASSLDRGRWNTEAFF.

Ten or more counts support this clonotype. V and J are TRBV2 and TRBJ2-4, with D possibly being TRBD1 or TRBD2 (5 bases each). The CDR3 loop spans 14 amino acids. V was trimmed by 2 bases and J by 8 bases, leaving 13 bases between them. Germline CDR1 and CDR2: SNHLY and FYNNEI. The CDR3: CASSERRDLHIQYF. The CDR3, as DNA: TGTGCCAGCAGTGAACGACGGGACCTACACATTCAGTACTTC.

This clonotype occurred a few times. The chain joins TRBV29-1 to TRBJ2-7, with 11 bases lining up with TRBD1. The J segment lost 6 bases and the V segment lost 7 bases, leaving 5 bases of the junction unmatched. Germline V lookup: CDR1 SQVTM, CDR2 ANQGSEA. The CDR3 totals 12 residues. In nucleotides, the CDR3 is TGCAGCGGGCGGACAGGGGGCGGCGAGCAGTACTTC. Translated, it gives CSGRTGGGEQYF.

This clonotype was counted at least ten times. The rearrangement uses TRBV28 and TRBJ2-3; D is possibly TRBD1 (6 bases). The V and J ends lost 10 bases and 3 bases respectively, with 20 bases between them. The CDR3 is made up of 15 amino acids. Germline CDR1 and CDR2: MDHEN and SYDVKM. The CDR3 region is CATCSLGTLTDTQYF. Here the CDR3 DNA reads TGTGCCACCTGTTCCCTGGGGACATTAACAGATACGCAGTATTTT.

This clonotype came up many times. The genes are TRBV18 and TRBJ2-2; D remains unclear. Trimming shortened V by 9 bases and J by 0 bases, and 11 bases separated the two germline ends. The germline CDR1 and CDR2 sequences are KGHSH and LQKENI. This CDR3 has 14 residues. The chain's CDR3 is CASSGNPNTGELFF. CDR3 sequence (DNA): TGTGCCAGTTCTGGGAATCCGAACACCGGGGAGCTGTTTTTT.

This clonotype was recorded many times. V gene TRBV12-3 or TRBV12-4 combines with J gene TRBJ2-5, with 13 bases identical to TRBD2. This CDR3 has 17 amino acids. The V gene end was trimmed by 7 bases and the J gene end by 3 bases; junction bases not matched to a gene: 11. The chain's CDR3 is CASTESGGLAGKETQYF. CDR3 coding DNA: TGTGCCAGCACCGAAAGCGGGGGACTAGCGGGAAAAGAGACCCAGTACTTC.

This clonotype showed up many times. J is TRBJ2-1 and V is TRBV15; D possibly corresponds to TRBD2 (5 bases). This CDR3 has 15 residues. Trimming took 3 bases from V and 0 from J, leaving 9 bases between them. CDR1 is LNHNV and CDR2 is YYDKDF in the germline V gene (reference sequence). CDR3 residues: CATSSSGVSYNEQFF. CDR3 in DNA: TGTGCCACCAGCAGTTCCGGGGTCTCCTACAATGAGCAGTTCTTC.

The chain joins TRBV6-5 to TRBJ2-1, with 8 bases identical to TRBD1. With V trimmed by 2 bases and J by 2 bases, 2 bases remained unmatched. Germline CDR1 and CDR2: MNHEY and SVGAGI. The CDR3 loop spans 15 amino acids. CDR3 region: CASSYGTGAYNEQFF. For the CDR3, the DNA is TGTGCCAGCAGTTACGGGACAGGTGCCTACAATGAGCAGTTCTTC.

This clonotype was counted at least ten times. CDR3 DNA sequence: TGCAGCGTTGAGGGTAACTATGGCTACACCTTC. Amino acids: CSVEGNYGYTF. The rearrangement uses TRBV29-1 and TRBJ1-2; no firm D call. Trimming left V 3 bases short and J 1 base short, with 3 bases between. The CDR3 extends over 11 amino acids. The germline V gene has CDR1 SQVTM and CDR2 ANQGSEA.

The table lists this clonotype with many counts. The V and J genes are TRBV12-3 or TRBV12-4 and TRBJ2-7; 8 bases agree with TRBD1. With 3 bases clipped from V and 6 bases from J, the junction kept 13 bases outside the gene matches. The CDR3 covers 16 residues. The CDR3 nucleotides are TGTGCCAGCAGTTTTCCCCGGAGGGCAGGGGGCCTCGAGCAGTACTTC. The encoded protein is CASSFPRRAGGLEQYF.

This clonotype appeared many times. The CDR3 here is CASSRLGGISYEQYF. CDR3 DNA: TGTGCCAGCAGCCGGCTGGGGGGGATTTCCTACGAGCAGTACTTC. V gene TRBV7-9 combines with J gene TRBJ2-7; TRBD2 matches 7 bases. This CDR3 comprises 15 residues. J lost 1 base, V lost 5 bases, and 8 bases had no gene match. Germline CDR1 SEHNR, CDR2 FQNEAQ (reference sequence). The whole variable domain, remainder taken from reference TRBV7-9 and TRBJ2-7, is DTGVSQNPRHKITKRGQNVTFRCDPISEHNRLYWYRQTLGQGPEFLTYFQNEAQLEKSRLLSDRFSAERPKGSFSTLEIQRTEQGDSAMYLCASSRLGGISYEQYFGPGTRLTVT.

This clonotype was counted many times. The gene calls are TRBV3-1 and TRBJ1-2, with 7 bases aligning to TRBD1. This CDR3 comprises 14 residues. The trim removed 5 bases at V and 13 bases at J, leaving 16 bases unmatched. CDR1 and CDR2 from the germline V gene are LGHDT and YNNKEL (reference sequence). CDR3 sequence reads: CASSARPGQKHVTF. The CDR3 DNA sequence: TGTGCCAGCAGCGCTCGACCGGGACAGAAGCATGTCACCTTC.

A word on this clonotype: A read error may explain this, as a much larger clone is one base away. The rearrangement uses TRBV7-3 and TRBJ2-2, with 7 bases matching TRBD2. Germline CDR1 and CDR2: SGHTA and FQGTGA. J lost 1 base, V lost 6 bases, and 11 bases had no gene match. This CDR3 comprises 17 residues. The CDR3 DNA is TGTGCCAGCAGTCTGGCCGGGGGGTACCGGAACACCGGGGAGCTGTTTTTT. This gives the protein CASSLAGGYRNTGELFF.

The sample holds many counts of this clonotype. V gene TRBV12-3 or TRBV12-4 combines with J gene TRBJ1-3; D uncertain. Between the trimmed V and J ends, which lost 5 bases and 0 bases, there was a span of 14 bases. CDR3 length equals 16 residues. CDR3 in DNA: TGTGCCAGCAGTCAAGAGAGAGTAATCTCTGGAAACACCATATATTTT. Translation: CASSQERVISGNTIYF.

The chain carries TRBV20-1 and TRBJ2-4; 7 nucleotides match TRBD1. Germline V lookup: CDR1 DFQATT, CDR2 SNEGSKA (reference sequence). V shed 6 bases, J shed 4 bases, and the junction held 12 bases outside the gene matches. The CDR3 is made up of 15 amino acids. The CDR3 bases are TGCAGTGCCCCAACCTCCTGGGACAGTAAAAACATTCAGTACTTC. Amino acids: CSAPTSWDSKNIQYF.

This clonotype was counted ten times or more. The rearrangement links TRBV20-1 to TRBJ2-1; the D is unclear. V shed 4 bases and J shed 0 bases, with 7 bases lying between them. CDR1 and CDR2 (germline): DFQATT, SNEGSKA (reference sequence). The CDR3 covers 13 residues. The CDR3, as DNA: TGCAGTGCTAAGACGGACTCCTACAATGAGCAGTTCTTC. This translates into CSAKTDSYNEQFF.

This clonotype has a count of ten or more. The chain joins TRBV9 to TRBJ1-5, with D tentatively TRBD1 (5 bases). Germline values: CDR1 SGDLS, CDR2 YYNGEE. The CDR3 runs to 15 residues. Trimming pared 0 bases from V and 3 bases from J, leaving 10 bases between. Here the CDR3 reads CASSVDGGSNQPQHF. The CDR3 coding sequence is TGTGCCAGCAGCGTAGATGGGGGTTCCAATCAGCCCCAGCATTTT.

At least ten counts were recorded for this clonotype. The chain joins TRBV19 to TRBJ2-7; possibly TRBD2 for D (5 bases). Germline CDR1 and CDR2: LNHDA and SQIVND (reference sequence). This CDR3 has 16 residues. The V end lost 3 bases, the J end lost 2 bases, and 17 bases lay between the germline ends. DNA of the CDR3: TGTGCCAGTAGTATGCCCCCCAGGACGGAGGCCTACGAGCAGTACTTC. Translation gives CASSMPPRTEAYEQYF.

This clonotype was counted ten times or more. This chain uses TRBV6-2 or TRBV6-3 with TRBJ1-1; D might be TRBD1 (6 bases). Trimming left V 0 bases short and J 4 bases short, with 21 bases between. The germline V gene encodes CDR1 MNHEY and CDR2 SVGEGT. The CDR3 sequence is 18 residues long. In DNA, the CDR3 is TGTGCCAGCAGTTACTCGGCCCTCCCGGGGGGGCTGAGCACTGAAGCTTTCTTT. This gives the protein CASSYSALPGGLSTEAFF.

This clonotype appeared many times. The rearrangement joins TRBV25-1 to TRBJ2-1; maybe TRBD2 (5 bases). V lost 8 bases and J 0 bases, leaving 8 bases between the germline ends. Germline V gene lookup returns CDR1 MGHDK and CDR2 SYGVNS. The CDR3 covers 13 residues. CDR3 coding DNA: TGTGCCAGCCTAGCAAACTCCTACAATGAGCAGTTCTTC. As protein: CASLANSYNEQFF.